These 28 T cell receptor beta chains were all obtained from the same sample, sequenced in a study of identical twins. TCRdb re-analysed the 5' RACE reads in MiXCR, keeping a single row per CDR3 protein. The data show 500,000 to 650,000 distinct CDR3 sequences, roughly 7.1% seen once. Another study also made use of these data, one on yellow fever vaccine responses in identical twins.

What was sequenced was PBMCs. The receptors here all came from a woman under 30 in good health.

This clonotype was found a few times. The chain couples TRBV5-1 to TRBJ2-6; D unclear. Germline CDR1 reads SGHRS; CDR2 reads YFSETQ. This CDR3 has 17 amino acids. V lost 2 bases to trimming and J lost 2 bases, with 14 bases between them. As DNA, the CDR3 is TGCGCCAGCAGCTTTGTCCGGAGACCCCCTGGGGCCAACGTCCTGACTTTC. Its translation: CASSFVRRPPGANVLTF. Full variable domain (outside the CDR3, taken from reference TRBV5-1 and TRBJ2-6): KAGVTQTPRYLIKTRGQQVTLSCSPISGHRSVSWYQQTPGQGLQFLFEYFSETQRNKGNFPGRFSGRQFSNSRSEMNVSTLELGDSALYLCASSFVRRPPGANVLTFGAGSRLTVL.

CDR3 sequence (DNA): TGCAGTGCCCACGGCGGAGGGGGAGATACGCAGTATTTT. Its translation is CSAHGGGGDTQYF. The V call is TRBV20-1, the J call TRBJ2-3; the D call may be TRBD1 or TRBD2 (6 bases each). The CDR3 runs 13 residues. The V gene's germline CDR1 is DFQATT and CDR2 SNEGSKA (reference sequence). The V and J ends lost 6 bases and 5 bases respectively, with 15 bases between them.

This clonotype was detected only a few times. The rearrangement joins TRBV20-1 to TRBJ1-5; D is possibly TRBD1 (5 bases). Trimming took 0 bases from V and 6 from J, leaving 12 bases between them. CDR3 size: 14 residues. CDR1 and CDR2 (germline): DFQATT, SNEGSKA (reference sequence). In nucleotides, the CDR3 is TGCAGTGCTAGAGATGGGGCAGGAGGTCAGCCCCAGCATTTT. Residues: CSARDGAGGQPQHF.

The genes are TRBV12-3 or TRBV12-4 and TRBJ1-1; no clear D. CDR3 size: 16 residues. The germline V and J ends were trimmed by 0 bases and 5 bases, with 16 bases remaining between them. The CDR3 here is CASSLARAAMGTEAFF. In DNA form, the CDR3 reads TGTGCCAGCAGTTTAGCGCGGGCAGCCATGGGAACTGAAGCTTTCTTT.

The J gene is TRBJ1-1, the V gene TRBV5-1; D is unclear. The CDR3 loop spans 13 amino acids. Between the trimmed V and J ends, which lost 5 bases and 7 bases, there was a span of 15 bases. Per the germline V gene, CDR1 is SGHRS and CDR2 is YFSETQ. CDR3 amino acids: CASRGEVGNEAFF. The CDR3 bases are TGCGCCAGCAGGGGAGAGGTGGGGAATGAAGCTTTCTTT.

This clonotype was counted at least ten times. The gene calls are TRBV9 and TRBJ1-1, with unresolved D. Trimming stripped 0 bases from V and 3 bases from J, with 3 bases between. CDR3 length: 12 residues. Germline V lookup: CDR1 SGDLS, CDR2 YYNGEE. CDR3 protein: CASSVADTEAFF. CDR3 DNA sequence: TGTGCCAGCAGCGTAGCGGACACTGAAGCTTTCTTT. Variable domain in full (rest from reference TRBV9 and TRBJ1-1): DSGVTQTPKHLITATGQRVTLRCSPRSGDLSVYWYQQSLDQGLQFLIQYYNGEERAKGNILERFSAQQFPDLHSELNLSSLELGDSALYFCASSVADTEAFFGQGTRLTVV.

The genes are TRBV6-2 or TRBV6-3 and TRBJ2-1; 7 nucleotides align to TRBD2. With V trimmed by 6 bases and J by 12 bases, 8 bases remained unmatched. Germline loops: CDR1 MNHEY, CDR2 SVGEGT. CDR3 length: 12 residues. Here the CDR3 reads CASSSWTSRQFF. The DNA for the CDR3 is TGTGCCAGCAGCTCCTGGACTAGTCGGCAGTTCTTC.

The chain links TRBV10-3 to TRBJ2-3; D perhaps matches TRBD2 (6 bases). The V gene lost 0 bases and the J gene lost 0 bases, with 7 bases spanning the gap. CDR1 is ENHRY and CDR2 is SYGVKD in the germline V gene. This CDR3 comprises 15 residues. CDR3 amino acids: CAISESSGSTDTQYF. As DNA, the CDR3 is TGTGCCATCAGTGAGTCAAGCGGGAGCACAGATACGCAGTATTTT.

This clonotype was seen at least ten times. J is TRBJ2-1 and V is TRBV29-1, with 10 bases lining up with TRBD2. The length of the CDR3 is 15 residues. V was pared by 3 bases and J by 8 bases, with 10 bases of the junction left unmatched. Germline V gives CDR1 SQVTM, CDR2 ANQGSEA. The CDR3 bases are TGCAGCGTTGACGGTGGTAGCGGGAGGTGGTATGAGCAGTTCTTC. It translates to CSVDGGSGRWYEQFF.

In this sample, this clonotype turned up many times. The V gene is TRBV11-3, the J gene TRBJ2-1, with TRBD2 matching over 11 bases. There are 17 residues in the CDR3. With 2 bases clipped from V and 4 bases from J, the junction kept 7 bases outside the gene matches. Germline lookup yields CDR1 SGHNT and CDR2 YENEEA. The CDR3 loop is CASSLSGGTSGYNEQFF. The CDR3 DNA sequence: TGTGCCAGCAGCTTATCGGGGGGGACTAGCGGTTACAATGAGCAGTTCTTC.

A few counts support this clonotype. V is TRBV5-1 and J is TRBJ2-1; D is perhaps TRBD2 (6 bases). The CDR3 runs 16 residues. Trimming stripped 0 bases from V and 3 bases from J, with 13 bases between. From germline, CDR1 is SGHRS and CDR2 YFSETQ. As DNA, the CDR3 is TGCGCCAGCAGCTTGGAACCCTGGGGGGTCTACAATGAGCAGTTCTTC. Its protein product is CASSLEPWGVYNEQFF.

A few counts support this clonotype. The rearrangement links TRBV7-6 to TRBJ2-2, with 11 bases aligning to TRBD2. The CDR3 extends over 16 amino acids. Germline-derived CDR1 and CDR2 are SGHVS and FNYEAQ. Trimming removed 4 bases from V and 4 bases from J; junction bases left unmatched: 5. The chain's CDR3 is CASSSTSGSTTGELFF. The CDR3 nucleotides are TGTGCCAGCAGCTCCACTAGCGGGAGCACCACCGGGGAGCTGTTTTTT.

This clonotype turned up a few times. The chain joins TRBV5-8 to TRBJ2-3; no clear D gene. This CDR3 region has 17 residues. The germline V gene has CDR1 SGHTS and CDR2 YDEGEE. V was pared by 0 bases and J by 4 bases, with 18 bases between. As DNA, the CDR3 is TGTGCCAGCAGCTTGGGGTCATCGCCTACCTTCCCAGATACGCAGTATTTT. Translation gives CASSLGSSPTFPDTQYF.

This clonotype was observed a handful of times. This chain joins TRBV9 and TRBJ2-7, with TRBD2 as a possible D gene (6 bases). V was trimmed by 4 bases and J by 6 bases, leaving 11 bases between them. CDR3 size: 12 residues. Germline V gives CDR1 SGDLS, CDR2 YYNGEE. The CDR3, as DNA: TGTGCCAGCAGCTCAGGAGGGCGCGAGCAGTACTTC. This codes for CASSSGGREQYF.

The V gene is TRBV20-1, the J gene TRBJ1-1; no firm D call. The CDR3 runs to 13 residues. CDR1 and CDR2 (germline): DFQATT, SNEGSKA (reference sequence). V was shortened by 6 bases and J by 1 base, with 12 bases between the two germline ends. The CDR3, as DNA: TGCAGTGCCTTGTCCGGCGAGAACACTGAAGCTTTCTTT. Translating gives CSALSGENTEAFF.

There are a few counts of this clonotype. This chain joins TRBV2 and TRBJ2-3, with D unresolved. The CDR3 runs to 14 residues. The V end was cut by 3 bases, the J end by 1 base, with 8 bases between. Per the germline V gene, CDR1 is SNHLY and CDR2 is FYNNEI. The CDR3 DNA sequence: TGTGCCAGCAGTGAGCCCATACGCACAGATACGCAGTATTTT. It codes for CASSEPIRTDTQYF.

Many counts were recorded for this clonotype. The chain combines TRBV5-6 with TRBJ2-7; D is possibly TRBD1 or TRBD2 (5 bases each). The CDR3 loop spans 14 amino acids. The ends were cut back, 2 bases at V and 5 bases at J, with 14 bases in the middle. Germline loops: CDR1 SGHDT, CDR2 YYEEEE. The CDR3 nucleotides are TGTGCCAGCAGCTTCCGGGACGGTAGAGACGAGCAGTACGTC. Translating it yields CASSFRDGRDEQYV.

This clonotype was picked up many times. The chain employs TRBV20-1 and TRBJ2-4; D perhaps matches TRBD2 (5 bases). From germline, CDR1 is DFQATT and CDR2 SNEGSKA (reference sequence). V was clipped by 1 base and J by 9 bases, with 13 bases between them. The CDR3 runs to 13 residues. CDR3 DNA: TGCAGTGCTAGAGTCGGAGGCGGGTCCATTCAGTACTTC. This translates into CSARVGGGSIQYF.

This clonotype occurred a few times. The chain carries TRBV11-2 and TRBJ2-7, with 11 bases aligning to TRBD1. Germline V gene sequence: CDR1 SGHAT, CDR2 FQNNGV. The CDR3 length is 18 residues. V was clipped by 3 bases and J by 2 bases; unmatched bases: 12. The CDR3 coding sequence is TGTGCCAGCAGCTTCTACTCCTTAGGACAGGGGGCCGCCTACGAGCAGTACTTC. Residues: CASSFYSLGQGAAYEQYF.

In this sample, this clonotype turned up a few times. The chain recombines TRBV12-3 or TRBV12-4 with TRBJ1-1, with a possible D match to TRBD1 (5 bases). V was pared by 5 bases and J by 1 base, with 11 bases between. The CDR3 contains 14 residues. The CDR3 reads CASSSNDRNTEAFF. CDR3 coding DNA: TGTGCCAGCAGTAGCAATGACAGGAACACTGAAGCTTTCTTT.

CDR3 sequence (DNA): TGTGCCAGCAGCCTCCGGACAGGGGGCATCGAGGGTGGCTACACCTTC. It specifies CASSLRTGGIEGGYTF. J is TRBJ1-2 and V is TRBV12-3 or TRBV12-4, with TRBD1 matching over 11 bases. The CDR3 extends over 16 amino acids. V gave up 6 bases and J gave up 7 bases; unmatched junction bases: 13.

This chain joins TRBV7-9 and TRBJ2-1; 8 bases fit TRBD1. The V and J ends lost 6 bases and 4 bases, in that order; junction bases with no gene match: 8. CDR1 is SEHNR, CDR2 FQNEAQ, per germline (reference sequence). The CDR3 loop spans 15 amino acids. The CDR3 region is CASRPQDRAYNEQFF. CDR3 nucleotide sequence: TGTGCCAGCAGGCCGCAGGACAGGGCTTACAATGAGCAGTTCTTC.

The chain joins TRBV29-1 to TRBJ1-1, with a weak D call TRBD1 (6 bases). CDR3 length equals 13 residues. The V end was cut by 8 bases, the J end by 6 bases, with 19 bases between. Germline assignment: CDR1 SQVTM and CDR2 ANQGSEA. Here the CDR3 DNA reads TGCAGCTCCCGCAGCCCAGGGGTCTCTGAAGCTTTCTTT. It codes for CSSRSPGVSEAFF.

This clonotype was seen a handful of times. V usage is TRBV12-3 or TRBV12-4 and J usage is TRBJ1-1, with D unresolved. CDR3 length equals 15 residues. Trimming removed 6 bases at V and 4 bases at J, with 18 bases between. CDR3 sequence: CASRPLGAGGTEAFF. The CDR3 DNA reads as TGTGCCAGCAGACCATTAGGCGCTGGCGGCACTGAAGCTTTCTTT.

The rearrangement joins TRBV12-3 or TRBV12-4 to TRBJ1-5; D might be TRBD1 (6 bases). The length of the CDR3 is 15 residues. V lost 6 bases and J lost 3, with 15 bases in between. The CDR3 bases are TGTGCCAGCAGCCAGACAGGAGGGGTCAATCAGCCCCAGCATTTT. Its translation is CASSQTGGVNQPQHF.

This clonotype occurred a few times. The chain combines TRBV7-2 with TRBJ2-7; no firm D call. The CDR3 is 13 residues long. The germline CDR1 and CDR2 sequences are SGHTA and FQGNSA. Deletions cut 0 bases from V and 3 bases from J, with 6 bases between. The CDR3 bases are TGTGCCAGCAGCTTAGCCAGAATCTACGAGCAGTACTTC. Protein: CASSLARIYEQYF.

This clonotype has only a few counts. The chain employs TRBV20-1 and TRBJ2-7; 7 nucleotides align to TRBD1. This CDR3 is built from 13 residues. The germline CDR1 and CDR2 sequences are DFQATT and SNEGSKA (reference sequence). In nucleotides, the CDR3 is TGCAGTGTTAGACAGGGAAGCTCCTACGAGCAGTACGTC. This encodes CSVRQGSSYEQYV.

This chain connects TRBV29-1 to TRBJ2-7; D gene ambiguous. In germline, CDR1 is SQVTM, CDR2 ANQGSEA. CDR3 length: 13 residues. V lost 1 base and J lost 1, with 8 bases in between. The CDR3, as DNA: TGCAGCGTTGAAGTTCAGAATTCCTACGAGCAGTACTTC. Translating gives CSVEVQNSYEQYF.